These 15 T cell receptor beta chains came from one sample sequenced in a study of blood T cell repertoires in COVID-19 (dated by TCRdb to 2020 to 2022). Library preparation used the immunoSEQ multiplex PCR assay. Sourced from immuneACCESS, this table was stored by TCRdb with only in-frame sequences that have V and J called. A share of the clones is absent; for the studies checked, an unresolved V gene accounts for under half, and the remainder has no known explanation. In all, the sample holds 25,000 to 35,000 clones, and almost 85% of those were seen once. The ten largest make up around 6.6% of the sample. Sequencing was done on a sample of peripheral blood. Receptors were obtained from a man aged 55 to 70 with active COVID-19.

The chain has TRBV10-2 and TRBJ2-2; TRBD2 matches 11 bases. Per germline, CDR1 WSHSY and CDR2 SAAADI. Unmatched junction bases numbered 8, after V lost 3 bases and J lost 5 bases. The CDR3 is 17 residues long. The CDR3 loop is CASSDVAGGPRTGELFF. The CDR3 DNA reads TGCGCCAGCAGTGATGTAGCGGGAGGGCCTCGGACCGGGGAGCTGTTTTTT.

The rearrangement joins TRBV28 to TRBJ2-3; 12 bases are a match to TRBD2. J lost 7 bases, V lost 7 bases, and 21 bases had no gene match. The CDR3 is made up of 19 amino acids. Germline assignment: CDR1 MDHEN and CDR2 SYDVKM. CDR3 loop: CASTWTSGTTGGNLNTQYF. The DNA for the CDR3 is TGTGCCAGCACCTGGACTAGCGGGACCACTGGGGGGAACCTTAATACGCAGTATTTT. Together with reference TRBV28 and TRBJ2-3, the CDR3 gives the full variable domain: DVKVTQSSRYLVKRTGEKVFLECVQDMDHENMFWYRQDPGLGLRLIYFSYDVKMKEKGDIPEGYSVSREKKERFSLILESASTNQTSMYLCASTWTSGTTGGNLNTQYFGPGTRLTVL.

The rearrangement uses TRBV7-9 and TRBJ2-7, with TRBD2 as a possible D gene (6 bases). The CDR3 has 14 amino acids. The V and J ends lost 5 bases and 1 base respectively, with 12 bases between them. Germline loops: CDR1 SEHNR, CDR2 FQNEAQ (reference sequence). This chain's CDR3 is CASSKSGQSYEQYF. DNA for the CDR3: TGTGCCAGCAGCAAGAGCGGGCAATCCTACGAGCAGTACTTC. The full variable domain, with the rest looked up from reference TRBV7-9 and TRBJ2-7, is DTGVSQNPRHKITKRGQNVTFRCDPISEHNRLYWYRQTLGQGPEFLTYFQNEAQLEKSRLLSDRFSAERPKGSFSTLEIQRTEQGDSAMYLCASSKSGQSYEQYFGPGTRLTVT.

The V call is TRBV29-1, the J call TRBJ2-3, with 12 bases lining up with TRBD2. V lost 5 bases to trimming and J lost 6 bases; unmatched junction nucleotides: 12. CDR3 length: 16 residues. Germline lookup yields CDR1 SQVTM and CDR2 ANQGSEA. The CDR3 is CSVSGLAGGPGDTQYF. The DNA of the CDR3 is TGCAGCGTTTCAGGGCTAGCGGGAGGGCCAGGTGATACGCAGTATTTT.

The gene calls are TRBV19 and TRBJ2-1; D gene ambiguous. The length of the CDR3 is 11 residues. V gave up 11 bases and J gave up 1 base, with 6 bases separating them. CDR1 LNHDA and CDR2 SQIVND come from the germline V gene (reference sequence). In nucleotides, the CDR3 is TGTGCCGCCGGTTCCTACAATGAGCAGTTCTTC. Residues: CAAGSYNEQFF.

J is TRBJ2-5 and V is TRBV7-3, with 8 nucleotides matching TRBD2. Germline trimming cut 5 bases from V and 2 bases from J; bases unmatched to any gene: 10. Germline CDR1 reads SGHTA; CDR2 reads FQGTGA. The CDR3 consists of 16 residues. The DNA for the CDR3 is TGTGCCAGCAGCCCGCAAAGGAGCGGGGGACAAGAGACCCAGTACTTC. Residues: CASSPQRSGGQETQYF.

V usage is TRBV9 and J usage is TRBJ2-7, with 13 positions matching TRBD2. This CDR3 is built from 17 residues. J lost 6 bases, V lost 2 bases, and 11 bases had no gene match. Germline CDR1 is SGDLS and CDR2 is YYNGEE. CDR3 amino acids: CASSVSRTSGSISEQYF. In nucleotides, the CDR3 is TGTGCCAGCAGCGTGAGCCGGACTAGCGGGAGTATCAGCGAGCAGTACTTC.

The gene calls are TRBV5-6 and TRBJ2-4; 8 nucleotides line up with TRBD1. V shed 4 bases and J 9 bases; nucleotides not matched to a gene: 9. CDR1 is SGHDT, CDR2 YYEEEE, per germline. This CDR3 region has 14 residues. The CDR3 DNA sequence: TGTGCCAGCAGCGTGACAGGGGCGCGGGGCATTCAGTACTTC. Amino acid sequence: CASSVTGARGIQYF.

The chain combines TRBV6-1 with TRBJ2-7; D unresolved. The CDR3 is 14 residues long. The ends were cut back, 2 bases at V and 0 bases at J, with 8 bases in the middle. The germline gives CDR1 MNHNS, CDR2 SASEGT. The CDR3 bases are TGTGCCAGCAGTGAAAGCTACAGCTCCTACGAGCAGTACTTC. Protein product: CASSESYSSYEQYF.

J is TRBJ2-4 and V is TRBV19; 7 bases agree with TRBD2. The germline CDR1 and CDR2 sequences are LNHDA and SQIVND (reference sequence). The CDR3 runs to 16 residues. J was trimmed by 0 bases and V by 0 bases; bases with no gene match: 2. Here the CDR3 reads CASSIEGGVAKNIQYF. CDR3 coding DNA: TGTGCCAGTAGTATAGAGGGAGGGGTAGCCAAAAACATTCAGTACTTC.

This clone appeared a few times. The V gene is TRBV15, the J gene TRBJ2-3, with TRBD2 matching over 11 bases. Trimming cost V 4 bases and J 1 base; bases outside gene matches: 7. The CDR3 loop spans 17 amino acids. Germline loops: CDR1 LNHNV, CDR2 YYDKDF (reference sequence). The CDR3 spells CATSIVAGGPRTDTQYF. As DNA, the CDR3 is TGTGCCACCAGCATTGTAGCGGGAGGGCCCCGCACAGATACGCAGTATTTT.

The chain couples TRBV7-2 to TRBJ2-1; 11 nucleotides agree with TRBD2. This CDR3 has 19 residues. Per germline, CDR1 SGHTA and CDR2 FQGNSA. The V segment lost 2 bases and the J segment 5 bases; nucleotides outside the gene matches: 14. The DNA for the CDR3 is TGTGCCAGCAGCTTAATTAATCTAGCGGGAGGCCCGGGGGACAATGAGCAGTTCTTC. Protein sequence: CASSLINLAGGPGDNEQFF. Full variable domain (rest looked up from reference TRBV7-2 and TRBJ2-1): GAGVSQSPSNKVTEKGKDVELRCDPISGHTALYWYRQSLGQGLEFLIYFQGNSAPDKSGLPSDRFSAERTGGSVSTLTIQRTQQEDSAVYLCASSLINLAGGPGDNEQFFGPGTRLTVL.

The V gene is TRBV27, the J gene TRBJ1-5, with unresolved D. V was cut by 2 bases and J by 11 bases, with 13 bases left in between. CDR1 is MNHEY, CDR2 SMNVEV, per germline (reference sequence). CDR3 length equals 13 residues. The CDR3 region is CASSLRLGRAQHF. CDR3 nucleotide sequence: TGTGCCAGCAGTTTACGACTGGGGAGGGCCCAGCATTTT.

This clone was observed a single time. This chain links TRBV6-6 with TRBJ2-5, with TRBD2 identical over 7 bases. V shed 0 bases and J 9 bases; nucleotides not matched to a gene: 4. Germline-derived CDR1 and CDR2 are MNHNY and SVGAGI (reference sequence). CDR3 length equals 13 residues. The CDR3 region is CASSYSRELPQYF. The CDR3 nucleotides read TGTGCCAGCAGTTACTCGCGGGAGCTGCCCCAGTACTTC.

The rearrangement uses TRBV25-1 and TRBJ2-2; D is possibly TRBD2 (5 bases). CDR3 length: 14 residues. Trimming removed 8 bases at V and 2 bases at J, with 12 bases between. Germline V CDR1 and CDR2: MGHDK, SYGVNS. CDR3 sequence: CASVGSVNTGELFF. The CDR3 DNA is TGTGCCAGCGTGGGGAGCGTAAACACCGGGGAGCTGTTTTTT. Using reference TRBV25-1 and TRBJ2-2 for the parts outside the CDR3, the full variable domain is EADIYQTPRYLVIGTGKKITLECSQTMGHDKMYWYQQDPGMELHLIHYSYGVNSTEKGDLSSESTVSRIRTEHFPLTLESARPSHTSQYLCASVGSVNTGELFFGEGSRLTVL.